This paragraph covers one T cell receptor beta chain sequence. The data stem from a study of PD-L1 blockade in urothelial cancer. Study-wide background: The analyses of blood took place 3 weeks (second dose) and 6 weeks after treatment start. When blood samples were assessed, the median T cell count was about 140,000.

Libraries were prepared by immunoSEQ multiplex PCR; TCRdb keeps only in-frame clonotypes and omits some of them. The repertoire holds around 79,000 clones, with just under 85% as singletons. The V end was cut by 3 bases, the J end by 3 bases, with 8 bases between. The CDR3 is made up of 13 amino acids. Looked up from germline, CDR1 is PRHDT and CDR2 is FYEKMQ (reference sequence). Time point noted: pretreatment peripheral blood. Locally advanced or metastatic urothelial carcinoma affected all patients. The sequenced sample was PBMCs, obtained around atezolizumab (anti-PD-L1) treatment. The chain combines TRBV13 with TRBJ1-1; D is perhaps TRBD1 (6 bases). The source is a man in his forties or fifties with urothelial cancer. The CDR3 sequence: CASSFRTDTEAFF. CDR3 in DNA: TGTGCCAGCAGCTTCAGGACAGACACTGAAGCTTTCTTT.